This TCR beta chain was recorded in a study of T cells in Graves' hyperthyroidism and ophthalmopathy (dated by TCRdb to about 2019). Broadly, across the study: Peripheral blood samples were taken at the time of initial diagnosis, prior to any treatment. TCR V-J signatures able to tell the groups apart were searched for in a discovery cohort of 95 to 100 patients, of whom under 45 had Graves' ophthalmopathy and some 60 had stable Graves' hyperthyroidism. Whether ophthalmopathy could be predicted prospectively was tested in an independent validation cohort made up of 18 hyperthyroidism patients plus 17 patients who later progressed to ophthalmopathy. The approximately 90 discovery patients were divided at random into training and test sets in a 7:3 ratio. The study also compared thyroid tissue and blood T-cell repertoires from about 6 Graves' hyperthyroidism patients. After blood sampling, hyperthyroidism patients were treated with methimazole at a starting dose of 30 mg daily, and ophthalmopathy patients were treated with high-dose intravenous methylprednisolone. The paper describes TCR Vbeta CDR3 sequencing of 120 to 150 peripheral blood samples, made up of roughly 40 ophthalmopathy patients, roughly 80 hyperthyroidism patients and roughly 17 progressor patients.

Hyperthyroidism patients were newly diagnosed, had a disease duration of under 2 months, and were aged 18 to 65 years. The study excluded patients with uncontrolled infections, other autoimmune diseases, pregnancy or lactation. Diagnoses relied on clinical symptoms, serum thyroxine and TRAb, thyroid ultrasound and orbital computed tomography. For progressor patients, blood was drawn at the first diagnosis of hyperthyroidism, before any ophthalmopathy symptoms had appeared. PBMCs were isolated from 10 ml of fresh peripheral blood by Ficoll-Paque density gradient centrifugation. Progressor patients were first diagnosed with Graves' hyperthyroidism and then developed ophthalmopathy during follow-up. Total RNA was extracted using Trizol reagent, and RNA quality was assessed on an Agilent 2100 Bioanalyzer. The TCR beta CDR3 regions were amplified from RNA transcripts. The first round of RT-PCR for the TCR CDR3 was performed with the HTBI primer set and the Qiagen OneStep RT-PCR kit. The libraries were constructed in a second round of multiplex PCR and then size-selected and purified. Paired-end sequencing of the libraries was performed with 100 bp reads on an Illumina HiSeq2000. Concerning the study's data processing: SOAPnuke was used to process the raw data, with reads discarded if the reads contained adapters or uncalled bases, had a mean Phred below 15, or lacked an exact constant-primer or identifier match. High-quality paired reads were merged with COPE v1.2.5, and unique nucleotide sequences were defined as clonotypes. Clonotypes were aligned to IMGT TRBV, TRBD and TRBJ reference segments using MiTCR v1.1. Only V-J combinations with frequency above 0.0001, covering 98% to 99.2% of repertoires, were analysed. The TCS score was defined as the ratio of F50 (clonal expansion) to E x V (chaos), calculated using BLOSUM62-based TCRdist between CDR3 peptides within each V-J. Welch's t-statistics and random forest reduced 500 to 650 V-J features to under 15, which were used in a naive Bayes classifier (R e1071). TCRdb reprocessed the public reads (quality trimming at Q25 with fastp, clone calling with MiXCR) and kept in-frame beta chains. Duplicate CDR3 protein sequences are folded into a single record with the most common DNA and genes. TCRdb, rather than the study authors, made the V and J calls. This sample has about 290,000 distinct CDR3 sequences in its table, and approximately 12% of those were observed once. The ten most abundant clones make up approximately 7.8% of the sample.

This clonotype showed up many times. Its antigen is currently not known. Base-call qualities are not available, and no considerably larger clone is one nucleotide away. Study-level results and caveats: During validation, the model predicted progression to ophthalmopathy a median of about 5.9 months ahead of onset, with around 65% sensitivity and roughly 72% specificity. Most expanded thyroid clonotypes (frequency above 0.001) were also detected in blood, a finding suggesting that blood repertoires may reflect thyroid immune responses. Sample size was not statistically predetermined, and blinding of investigators to group allocation was not performed. A 13 V-J signature model separated ophthalmopathy from stable hyperthyroidism, with roughly 88% sensitivity and about 81% specificity in cross-validation and 80%/75% in testing.

The sequence was obtained from a woman under 40 with Graves' hyperthyroidism that later progressed to Graves' ophthalmopathy. Input material: blood.

DNA sequence: TGTGCCAGCGACGACGGGGGGAACACTGAAGCTTTCTTT. It codes for CASDDGGNTEAFF. The chain was built from TRBV18 and TRBJ1-1; a tentative D match to TRBD1 spans 5 bases. Counted from cysteine to phenylalanine, this CDR3 has 13 amino acids. Just CDR3 DNA is preserved here, 39 bases in frame from base 1. V is pared back by 8 bases and J by 1 base, with 11 bases lying between the germline termini. Based on the germline V gene, the CDR1 and CDR2 sequences are KGHSH and LQKENI.